Presented here are 9 T cell receptor beta chains from one specimen sequenced in a study of CD8 T cells in ankylosing spondylitis. TCRdb used MiXCR to reprocess the 5' RACE reads, holding one entry per CDR3 protein. The sample gives some 340,000 distinct CDR3 sequences, over 12% of which show up once; 1.1% is in the top ten. The sample was blood, either unsorted or a sorted T cell fraction (not recorded which). The origin of the receptors is a male donor with ankylosing spondylitis or in good health (not recorded which).

This clonotype was picked up a small number of times. The J gene is TRBJ2-1, the V gene TRBV30; perhaps TRBD2 as D (6 bases). Germline V gives CDR1 GTSNPN, CDR2 SVGIG (reference sequence). The CDR3 contains 15 residues. V lost 3 bases, J lost 9 bases, and 21 bases lay in between. DNA of the CDR3: TGTGCCTGGAGGCGGTGGGGGGATCAGAAGGGTGAGCAGTTCTTC. This codes for CAWRRWGDQKGEQFF.

This chain connects TRBV6-1 to TRBJ2-3; D may be TRBD1 (6 bases). With 5 bases removed from V and 0 bases from J, the gap between germline ends came to 9 bases. In germline, CDR1 is MNHNS, CDR2 SASEGT. The CDR3 sequence is 14 residues long. CDR3 sequence: CASSRQASTDTQYF. The CDR3 nucleotides read TGTGCCAGCAGTAGACAGGCGAGCACAGATACGCAGTATTTT.

This clonotype was observed at least ten times. The chain combines TRBV12-3 or TRBV12-4 with TRBJ1-1; TRBD1 might be the D (6 bases). With 5 bases removed from V and 0 bases from J, the gap between germline ends came to 10 bases. The CDR3 spans 14 residues. The CDR3 protein is CASSGDTVNTEAFF. DNA of the CDR3: TGTGCCAGCAGTGGGGACACGGTGAACACTGAAGCTTTCTTT.

Worth noting for this clonotype: Germline is not matched at one junction end, which may reflect a read error. The gene calls are TRBV6-5 and TRBJ2-2; D unresolved. CDR1 MNHEY and CDR2 SVGAGI come from the germline V gene. This CDR3 is 14 amino acids long. CDR3 bases: TGTACCAGCAGTTATACCCTGGTCACCGGGGAGCTGTTTTTT. This encodes CTSSYTLVTGELFF.

At least ten counts were recorded for this clonotype. The genes are TRBV12-3 or TRBV12-4 and TRBJ1-3; D is undetermined. The CDR3 covers 11 residues. Trimming left V 5 bases short and J 2 bases short, with 1 base between. DNA of the CDR3: TGTGCCAGCAGTCCTGGAAACACCATATATTTT. Translation: CASSPGNTIYF.

This clonotype has only one observation. A read error may account for a junction end that differs from germline. CDR3 bases: TGCTGTGCTTCCCGACGAGGGAGCACTGGCACAGATACGCAGTATTTT. Encoded protein: CCASRRGSTGTDTQYF. The chain is built from TRBV20-1 and TRBJ2-3; TRBD2 is a possible D gene (5 bases). The CDR3 sequence is 16 residues long. Germline CDR1 and CDR2: DFQATT and SNEGSKA (reference sequence).

This chain uses TRBV5-1 with TRBJ1-1, with D perhaps TRBD1 (6 bases). The CDR3 extends over 14 amino acids. V lost 4 bases and J lost 1, with 11 bases in between. Germline loops: CDR1 SGHRS, CDR2 YFSETQ. CDR3 sequence reads: CASSEGVTNTEAFF. For the CDR3, the DNA is TGCGCCAGCAGCGAGGGGGTCACGAACACTGAAGCTTTCTTT.

The rearrangement links TRBV9 to TRBJ1-3; D is perhaps TRBD1 (6 bases). The CDR3 totals 15 residues. V was cut by 4 bases and J by 0 bases, with 11 bases left in between. Per the germline V gene, CDR1 is SGDLS and CDR2 is YYNGEE. The CDR3: CASSKRQDSGNTIYF. The CDR3 DNA follows: TGTGCCAGCAGCAAACGACAGGACTCTGGAAACACCATATATTTT. Using reference TRBV9 and TRBJ1-3 for the parts outside the CDR3, the full variable domain is DSGVTQTPKHLITATGQRVTLRCSPRSGDLSVYWYQQSLDQGLQFLIQYYNGEERAKGNILERFSAQQFPDLHSELNLSSLELGDSALYFCASSKRQDSGNTIYFGEGSWLTVV.

The V gene is TRBV11-3, the J gene TRBJ2-1; 8 nucleotides agree with TRBD2. This CDR3 is built from 16 residues. Per germline, CDR1 SGHNT and CDR2 YENEEA. The junction had 8 bases not matched to a gene; V was cut back by 1 base and J by 6 bases. Here the CDR3 DNA reads TGTGCCAGCAGCTTAGGAAGCCTAGCGGGCCCCAATGAGCAGTTCTTC. It codes for CASSLGSLAGPNEQFF.